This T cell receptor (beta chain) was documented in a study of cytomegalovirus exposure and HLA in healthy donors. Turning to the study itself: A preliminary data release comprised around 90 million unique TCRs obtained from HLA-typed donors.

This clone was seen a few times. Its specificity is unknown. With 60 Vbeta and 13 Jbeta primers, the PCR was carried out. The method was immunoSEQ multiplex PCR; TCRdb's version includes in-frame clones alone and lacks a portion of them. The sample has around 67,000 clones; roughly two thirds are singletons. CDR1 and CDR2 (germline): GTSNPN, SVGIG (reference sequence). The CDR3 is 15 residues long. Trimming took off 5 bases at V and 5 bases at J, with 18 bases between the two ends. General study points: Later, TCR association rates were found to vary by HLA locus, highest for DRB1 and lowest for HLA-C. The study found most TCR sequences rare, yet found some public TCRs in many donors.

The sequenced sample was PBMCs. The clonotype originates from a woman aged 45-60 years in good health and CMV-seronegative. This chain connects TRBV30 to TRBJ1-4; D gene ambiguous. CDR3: CAWAPGMRPNEKLFF. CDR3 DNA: TGTGCCTGGGCCCCGGGGATGAGACCGAATGAAAAACTGTTTTTT.